The following is a T cell receptor beta chain sequence with its context. Its antigen is unidentified. This CDR3 comprises 16 residues. Germline values: CDR1 LNHDA, CDR2 SQIVND (reference sequence). Trimming cost V 2 bases and J 0 bases; bases outside gene matches: 4. This entry belongs to a study of cytomegalovirus exposure and HLA in healthy donors. Primers for the PCR totalled 60 Vbeta and 13 Jbeta. The assay was immunoSEQ multiplex PCR, and TCRdb's table has in-frame clones only and misses some. The repertoire consists of about 210,000 clones, with around 88% occurring once and the leading ten covering over 1.5%. Study conclusions and caveats: Sequencing likely caused a cluster of highly shared sequence variants.

This sequence was found in a man aged 35 to 55 in good health and CMV-seropositive. Material for sequencing was PBMCs. This chain connects TRBV19 to TRBJ2-1; 7 nucleotides match TRBD2. The CDR3 DNA is TGTGCCAGTAGTATAACCCCTAGCGGCTCCTACAATGAGCAGTTCTTC. Translated, it gives CASSITPSGSYNEQFF.